The 32 T cell receptor beta chains below all came from one sample that was sequenced in a study of cytomegalovirus exposure and HLA in healthy donors (dated by TCRdb to the late 2010s). Library method: the immunoSEQ multiplex PCR assay. The multiplex PCR relied on a mix of 60 forward primers for TCR Vbeta segments and 13 reverse primers for TCR Jbeta segments. The immuneACCESS repertoire file appears here via TCRdb, limited to in-frame rearrangements. These files lack a portion of the clones; in checked studies, under half of the deficit traces to unresolved V genes, and the cause of the others is not known. The table of this sample itemizes roughly 75,000 clones. The ten largest clones add up to 0.83% of the sample. The specimen sequenced was PBMCs. Source of these receptors: a boy between 5 and 17 years old in good health and CMV-seronegative.

The rearrangement links TRBV19 to TRBJ1-2; perhaps TRBD1 as D (6 bases). In germline, CDR1 is LNHDA, CDR2 SQIVND (reference sequence). V lost 3 bases and J 6 bases, leaving 14 bases between the germline ends. The CDR3 covers 14 residues. The CDR3 DNA is TGTGCCAGTAGTATTTGGGAGTGGACAGATGGCTACACCTTC. Amino acid sequence: CASSIWEWTDGYTF.

The V call is TRBV18, the J call TRBJ1-5; TRBD1 agrees at 7 bases. The CDR3 length is 14 residues. V lost 4 bases, J lost 2 bases, and 2 bases stayed unmatched. CDR1 and CDR2 from the germline V gene are KGHSH and LQKENI. CDR3 DNA: TGTGCCAGCTCACGAACAGGGGGCAATCAGCCCCAGCATTTT. Residues: CASSRTGGNQPQHF. Full variable domain (missing parts from reference TRBV18 and TRBJ1-5): NAGVMQNPRHLVRRRGQEARLRCSPMKGHSHVYWYRQLPEEGLKFMVYLQKENIIDESGMPKERFSAEFPKEGPSILRIQQVVRGDSAAYFCASSRTGGNQPQHFGDGTRLSIL.

The V and J genes are TRBV25-1 and TRBJ1-2; 8 nucleotides match TRBD1. Looked up from germline, CDR1 is MGHDK and CDR2 is SYGVNS. V gave up 7 bases and J gave up 8 bases; unmatched junction bases: 9. The CDR3 runs 13 residues. CDR3 nucleotides: TGTGCCAGCAACTCGGACAGGGATGAGGGCTACACCTTC. This codes for CASNSDRDEGYTF.

The genes are TRBV4-1 and TRBJ2-3; 7 nucleotides align to TRBD1. This CDR3 comprises 14 residues. J was trimmed by 0 bases and V by 6 bases; bases with no gene match: 3. Germline V gene data show CDR1 as MGHRA and CDR2 as YSYEKL. The CDR3 DNA follows: TGCGCCAGCAGGCGACAGGGTAGCACAGATACGCAGTATTTT. Translated: CASRRQGSTDTQYF.

In the case of this clone: At one boundary the junction diverges from the germline segment, which might be a read error. The V and J genes are TRBV2 and TRBJ2-3; 7 bases are shared with TRBD1. This CDR3 contains 13 residues. Germline V gene data show CDR1 as SNHLY and CDR2 as FYNNEI. CDR3 sequence reads: CATRDRYTDKQYF. CDR3 nucleotide sequence: TGTGCCACCAGGGACAGATACACAGATAAGCAGTATTTT.

The V and J genes are TRBV18 and TRBJ2-3, with D possibly TRBD1 on 6 matching bases. The germline CDR1 and CDR2 sequences are KGHSH and LQKENI. The CDR3 length is 16 residues. Trimming removed 0 bases from V and 6 bases from J, with 16 bases in between. DNA of the CDR3: TGTGCCAGCTCACCACCCCGGCAGGGGTACACGGATACGCAGTATTTT. Translating it yields CASSPPRQGYTDTQYF.

The V gene is TRBV19, the J gene TRBJ1-5; a weak D match, TRBD1 (6 bases). The germline V gene has CDR1 LNHDA and CDR2 SQIVND (reference sequence). Trimming left V 5 bases short and J 6 bases short, with 17 bases between. CDR3 length: 15 amino acids. The chain's CDR3 is CASSARRGAAQPQHF. CDR3 in DNA: TGTGCCAGTAGTGCCCGCCGGGGGGCAGCTCAGCCCCAGCATTTT.

This chain uses TRBV5-4 with TRBJ2-1; 8 nucleotides agree with TRBD2. CDR3 size: 16 residues. The V gene end was trimmed by 7 bases and the J gene end by 5 bases; junction bases not matched to a gene: 14. In germline, CDR1 is SGHNT, CDR2 YYREEE (reference sequence). The CDR3 loop is CASRTPSGSIDNEQFF. The CDR3 DNA reads TGTGCCAGCCGAACGCCAAGCGGGAGTATCGACAATGAGCAGTTCTTC.

The chain combines TRBV9 with TRBJ2-3; D is uncertain. The V gene's germline CDR1 is SGDLS and CDR2 YYNGEE. The CDR3 length is 15 residues. The germline V and J ends were trimmed by 3 bases and 2 bases, with 13 bases remaining between them. The CDR3 sequence: CASSARIRITDTQYF. For the CDR3, the DNA is TGTGCCAGCAGCGCGAGAATAAGAATCACAGATACGCAGTATTTT.

This chain joins TRBV30 and TRBJ1-2; a weak D match, TRBD1 (6 bases). CDR1 and CDR2 from the germline V gene are GTSNPN and SVGIG (reference sequence). This CDR3 has 14 amino acids. Trimming cost V 2 bases and J 5 bases, with 15 bases left between them. The CDR3 region has the DNA TGTGCCTGGAGTCCCGACTCTACAGGGTATGGCTACACCTTC. The encoded protein is CAWSPDSTGYGYTF.

The V and J genes are TRBV5-4 and TRBJ1-1; TRBD1 might be the D (6 bases). The CDR3 runs 16 residues. V was trimmed by 5 bases and J by 1 base, leaving 18 bases between them. Germline-derived CDR1 and CDR2 are SGHNT and YYREEE (reference sequence). CDR3 loop: CASRLQGTPENTEAFF. DNA of the CDR3: TGTGCCAGCAGATTACAGGGAACCCCGGAGAACACTGAAGCTTTCTTT.

This chain links TRBV4-1 with TRBJ2-7; possible D gene TRBD1, 5 bases. This CDR3 comprises 16 residues. Germline V gene lookup returns CDR1 MGHRA and CDR2 YSYEKL. Trimming took 1 base from V and 0 from J, leaving 13 bases between them. The CDR3 reads CASSQGLATVSYEQYF. The CDR3 DNA sequence: TGCGCCAGCAGCCAAGGTTTGGCGACAGTCTCCTACGAGCAGTACTTC.

The chain uses TRBV29-1 and TRBJ1-1, with D maybe TRBD1 (5 bases). With 3 bases removed from V and 0 bases from J, the gap between germline ends came to 8 bases. The V gene's germline CDR1 is SQVTM and CDR2 ANQGSEA. The CDR3 runs 13 residues. The DNA for the CDR3 is TGCAGCGTTGACTCAGGGATGAACACTGAAGCTTTCTTT. Protein: CSVDSGMNTEAFF.

This rearrangement joins TRBV9 to TRBJ2-7, with TRBD2 matching over 7 bases. The V segment lost 0 bases and the J segment 2 bases; nucleotides outside the gene matches: 2. This CDR3 region has 14 residues. CDR1 and CDR2 (germline): SGDLS, YYNGEE. The chain's CDR3 is CASSVGGGAYEQYF. CDR3 DNA sequence: TGTGCCAGCAGCGTAGGCGGGGGAGCCTACGAGCAGTACTTC. Filled out from reference TRBV9 and TRBJ2-7, the complete variable domain reads DSGVTQTPKHLITATGQRVTLRCSPRSGDLSVYWYQQSLDQGLQFLIQYYNGEERAKGNILERFSAQQFPDLHSELNLSSLELGDSALYFCASSVGGGAYEQYFGPGTRLTVT.

CDR3 in amino acids: CASSLASGTDTQYF. The DNA for the CDR3 is TGTGCCAGCAGCTTGGCTAGCGGGACAGATACGCAGTATTTT. The chain is built from TRBV7-9 and TRBJ2-3; 8 nucleotides align to TRBD2. Trimming at V came to 3 bases and at J to 3 bases, leaving 2 bases not matched to a gene. Germline CDR1 SEHNR, CDR2 FQNEAQ (reference sequence). The CDR3 spans 14 residues.

The V call is TRBV19, the J call TRBJ2-1; TRBD2 matches 10 bases. CDR1 is LNHDA and CDR2 is SQIVND in the germline V gene (reference sequence). V trimming: 6 bases; J trimming: 6 bases; junction bases outside the gene matches: 8. The CDR3 has 15 amino acids. The CDR3 nucleotides read TGTGCCAGTAGGGGTCGAGCGGGAGGGCCCAATGAGCAGTTCTTC. Its translation: CASRGRAGGPNEQFF.

V and J are TRBV6-1 and TRBJ2-3; no reliable D call. V lost 1 base and J lost 9, with 11 bases in between. The CDR3 is 13 residues long. Germline loops: CDR1 MNHNS, CDR2 SASEGT. In DNA, the CDR3 is TGTGCCAGCAGTGAAGACGAGGAAAAGACGCAGTATTTT. Residues: CASSEDEEKTQYF.

The chain is built from TRBV9 and TRBJ1-2; tentatively, D is TRBD1 (6 bases). Germline V lookup: CDR1 SGDLS, CDR2 YYNGEE. The length of the CDR3 is 13 residues. V gave up 0 bases and J gave up 8 bases, with 11 bases separating them. The CDR3 reads CASSVGQVDGYTF. The CDR3, as DNA: TGTGCCAGCAGCGTAGGACAGGTTGACGGCTACACCTTC.

The CDR3 DNA reads TGTGCCAGCAGCAGGACAGGGGATGGTCAGCCCCAGCATTTT. It translates to CASSRTGDGQPQHF. The chain links TRBV11-2 to TRBJ1-5; 9 nucleotides line up with TRBD1. Germline loops: CDR1 SGHAT, CDR2 FQNNGV. This CDR3 comprises 14 residues. J gave up 6 bases and V 5 bases, and 5 bases lay outside the gene matches. Based on the CDR3 plus reference TRBV11-2 and TRBJ1-5, the full variable domain is EAGVAQSPRYKIIEKRQSVAFWCNPISGHATLYWYQQILGQGPKLLIQFQNNGVVDDSQLPKDRFSAERLKGVDSTLKIQPAKLEDSAVYLCASSRTGDGQPQHFGDGTRLSIL.

The rearrangement uses TRBV4-1 and TRBJ1-2; a weak D match, TRBD1 (5 bases). This CDR3 is 13 amino acids long. The germline CDR1 and CDR2 sequences are MGHRA and YSYEKL. Trimming removed 3 bases from V and 3 bases from J, with 8 bases in between. CDR3 nucleotides: TGCGCCAGCAGCCAGCAGGGCGACTATGGCTACACCTTC. Translating it yields CASSQQGDYGYTF.

The chain links TRBV29-1 to TRBJ2-5; 12 bases are a match to TRBD2. Germline V gives CDR1 SQVTM, CDR2 ANQGSEA. With V trimmed by 0 bases and J by 3 bases, 5 bases remained unmatched. The CDR3 consists of 16 residues. The CDR3 sequence: CSVEDWASGGEETQYF. The CDR3 nucleotides read TGCAGCGTTGAAGATTGGGCTAGCGGGGGGGAAGAGACCCAGTACTTC.

The J gene is TRBJ2-4, the V gene TRBV4-1; 8 bases agree with TRBD1. This CDR3 has 16 amino acids. V was pared by 3 bases and J by 6 bases, with 10 bases of the junction left unmatched. Germline V gives CDR1 MGHRA, CDR2 YSYEKL. This CDR3 reads CASSQTGAGGGNIQYF. As DNA, the CDR3 is TGCGCCAGCAGCCAGACAGGGGCCGGGGGTGGAAACATTCAGTACTTC.

The chain carries TRBV7-9 and TRBJ2-5; the D is unclear. The V and J ends lost 6 bases and 5 bases respectively, with 10 bases between them. In germline, CDR1 is SEHNR, CDR2 FQNEAQ (reference sequence). The CDR3 runs 12 residues. The CDR3 DNA is TGTGCCAGCAGAGCTCGCCGGGAGACCCAGTACTTC. Residues: CASRARRETQYF.

As concerns this clone: The same CDR3 also results from other DNA sequences found in this sample. The V and J genes are TRBV30 and TRBJ2-7; 7 positions match TRBD2. This CDR3 is built from 14 residues. Germline CDR1 is GTSNPN and CDR2 is SVGIG (reference sequence). Unmatched junction bases numbered 4, after V lost 0 bases and J lost 2 bases. CDR3 nucleotides: TGTGCCTGGAGTGTAGGCGGGAGCGCCTACGAGCAGTACTTC. As protein: CAWSVGGSAYEQYF.

V usage is TRBV5-4 and J usage is TRBJ1-1; tentative D call: TRBD1 (5 bases). The CDR3 is made up of 13 amino acids. In germline, CDR1 is SGHNT, CDR2 YYREEE (reference sequence). Trimming took off 4 bases at V and 5 bases at J, with 12 bases between the two ends. DNA for the CDR3: TGTGCCAGCAGCGGGACGGAGGGGACTGAAGCTTTCTTT. This sequence encodes CASSGTEGTEAFF.

This chain uses TRBV5-4 with TRBJ2-3; possibly TRBD1 for D (8 bases). The CDR3 runs to 15 residues. Per the germline V gene, CDR1 is SGHNT and CDR2 is YYREEE (reference sequence). Trimming pared 0 bases from V and 5 bases from J, leaving 13 bases between. The DNA of the CDR3 is TGTGCCAGCAGCTTGGTACAGGGGGGGAAAGATACGCAGTATTTT. It encodes CASSLVQGGKDTQYF.

V gene TRBV6-6 combines with J gene TRBJ1-4; D gene ambiguous. The CDR3 covers 14 residues. Germline V gene sequence: CDR1 MNHNY, CDR2 SVGAGI (reference sequence). Trimming removed 0 bases from V and 8 bases from J, with 10 bases in between. The CDR3: CASSYSSEAEKLFF. The CDR3 DNA reads TGTGCCAGCAGTTACTCGTCGGAGGCAGAAAAACTGTTTTTT.

V and J are TRBV15 and TRBJ2-2; D is undetermined. There are 17 residues in the CDR3. V was cut by 0 bases and J by 6 bases, with 17 bases left in between. Germline V lookup: CDR1 LNHNV, CDR2 YYDKDF (reference sequence). DNA of the CDR3: TGTGCCACCAGCAGAGATTCCCTAGGAACGTATCCCGGGGAGCTGTTTTTT. This encodes CATSRDSLGTYPGELFF.

The CDR3 is CASTLGLAKTDTQYF. CDR3 bases: TGTGCCAGCACCCTGGGACTAGCGAAGACAGATACGCAGTATTTT. The genes are TRBV6-6 and TRBJ2-3; 10 bases fit TRBD2. The junction had 7 bases not matched to a gene; V was cut back by 7 bases and J by 3 bases. This CDR3 spans 15 amino acids. Germline V gives CDR1 MNHNY, CDR2 SVGAGI (reference sequence).

This chain uses TRBV29-1 with TRBJ1-1, with 8 nucleotides matching TRBD1. Looked up from germline, CDR1 is SQVTM and CDR2 is ANQGSEA. J was trimmed by 8 bases and V by 6 bases; bases with no gene match: 5. CDR3 length: 11 residues. This chain's CDR3 is CSVDRDREAFF. Here the CDR3 DNA reads TGCAGCGTCGACAGGGACAGGGAAGCTTTCTTT.

J is TRBJ2-7 and V is TRBV4-3; TRBD1 is a possible D gene (5 bases). This CDR3 has 13 residues. Trimming removed 4 bases from V and 3 bases from J, with 10 bases in between. Germline values: CDR1 LGHNA, CDR2 YSLEER. This CDR3 is CASSPRQFYEQYF. CDR3 nucleotides: TGCGCCAGCAGCCCGCGACAGTTCTACGAGCAGTACTTC.

The V and J genes are TRBV27 and TRBJ1-6; a weak D match, TRBD1 (5 bases). Germline CDR1 MNHEY, CDR2 SMNVEV (reference sequence). V lost 0 bases, J lost 5 bases, and 8 bases lay in between. CDR3 length equals 15 residues. CDR3 residues: CASSLSYRNNSPLHF. The CDR3 DNA is TGTGCCAGCAGTTTATCTTACAGGAATAATTCACCCCTCCACTTT.